These 17 T cell receptor beta chains originate from one sample sequenced in a study of Graves' ophthalmopathy and Graves' hyperthyroidism. Amplified TCR beta CDR3 regions were obtained using RNA transcripts as template. Second-round multiplex PCR followed a first-round RT-PCR using HTBI primers. MiXCR, applied by TCRdb to the multiplex PCR reads, yields one record per CDR3 protein. The sample yields about 620,000 distinct CDR3 sequences, over 20% seen once. The sequenced material came from peripheral blood. The receptor source for this set is a woman aged 18-35 years with stable Graves' hyperthyroidism. Some clones in this sample may be carry-over from other donors' samples.

The table lists this clonotype with many counts. The chain combines TRBV11-2 with TRBJ2-7; TRBD1 aligns across 7 bases. The CDR3 has 16 residues. CDR1 and CDR2 (germline): SGHAT, FQNNGV. The trim removed 2 bases at V and 2 bases at J, leaving 9 bases unmatched. This CDR3 is CASSLNRGFRPYEQYF. The CDR3 bases are TGTGCCAGCAGCTTAAACAGGGGTTTCCGCCCCTACGAGCAGTACTTC.

The chain is built from TRBV5-1 and TRBJ1-1; possible D gene TRBD1, 6 bases. Per the germline V gene, CDR1 is SGHRS and CDR2 is YFSETQ. The CDR3 is 16 residues long. The V end lost 0 bases, the J end lost 1 base, and 13 bases lay between the germline ends. The CDR3 sequence is CASSLGKTGTNTEAFF. The CDR3 DNA sequence: TGCGCCAGCAGCTTGGGAAAGACAGGTACGAACACTGAAGCTTTCTTT.

This clonotype was seen at least ten times. This chain links TRBV27 with TRBJ1-2; D is possibly TRBD1 (6 bases). This CDR3 has 14 amino acids. Looked up from germline, CDR1 is MNHEY and CDR2 is SMNVEV (reference sequence). Trimming stripped 6 bases from V and 8 bases from J, with 19 bases between. CDR3: CASRPLTGLQGYTF. CDR3 nucleotide sequence: TGTGCCAGCAGACCCTTAACAGGGCTTCAGGGCTACACCTTC.

Many counts were recorded for this clonotype. This chain links TRBV11-2 with TRBJ2-7, with TRBD2 matching 10 bases. Germline trimming cut 1 base from V and 1 base from J; bases unmatched to any gene: 4. The CDR3 has 16 amino acids. The V gene's germline CDR1 is SGHAT and CDR2 FQNNGV. The CDR3 loop is CASSLVSSGGSYEQYF. DNA of the CDR3: TGTGCCAGCAGCTTAGTGTCTAGCGGGGGATCCTACGAGCAGTACTTC.

The table lists this clonotype with a few counts. The chain joins TRBV6-5 to TRBJ2-7, with 9 bases fitting TRBD2. There are 16 residues in the CDR3. V trimming: 1 base; J trimming: 3 bases; junction bases outside the gene matches: 7. Looked up from germline, CDR1 is MNHEY and CDR2 is SVGAGI. The CDR3, as DNA: TGTGCCAGCAGTTACTGGGTAGCGGGGGACCGCTACGAGCAGTACTTC. Encoded protein: CASSYWVAGDRYEQYF.

This clonotype was counted many times. V gene TRBV27 combines with J gene TRBJ1-5; D is ambiguous. The germline V gene encodes CDR1 MNHEY and CDR2 SMNVEV (reference sequence). The CDR3 runs to 15 residues. Trimming removed 3 bases from V and 0 bases from J, with 9 bases in between. The CDR3 region is CASSFGFSSNQPQHF. The CDR3 DNA is TGTGCCAGCAGTTTTGGTTTTAGTAGCAATCAGCCCCAGCATTTT.

Many counts were recorded for this clonotype. V and J are TRBV19 and TRBJ2-2, with 13 bases fitting TRBD2. V lost 6 bases to trimming and J lost 5 bases; unmatched junction nucleotides: 6. The CDR3 totals 16 residues. Germline CDR1 reads LNHDA; CDR2 reads SQIVND (reference sequence). In nucleotides, the CDR3 is TGTGCCAGTAGGCCCCCGACTAGCGGGAGGACCGGGGAGCTGTTTTTT. This codes for CASRPPTSGRTGELFF.

This clonotype was seen at least ten times. The chain joins TRBV6-2 or TRBV6-3 to TRBJ2-7; 12 bases align to TRBD1. The V and J ends lost 5 bases and 1 base, in that order; junction bases with no gene match: 6. The germline V gene has CDR1 MNHEY and CDR2 SVGEGT. This CDR3 spans 16 amino acids. The DNA of the CDR3 is TGTGCCAGCAGTATACGGGGACAGGGGGCATCCTACGAGCAGTACTTC. Encoded protein: CASSIRGQGASYEQYF.

Concerning this clonotype itself: Possible read error: a much larger clone is one base away. The CDR3 ends on some other residue instead of the conserved phenylalanine or tryptophan, so this is likely a read error. The chain couples TRBV19 to TRBJ2-7, with 10 nucleotides matching TRBD1. Trimming removed 6 bases from V and 5 bases from J; junction bases left unmatched: 10. The CDR3 length is 15 residues. Germline assignment: CDR1 LNHDA and CDR2 SQIVND (reference sequence). The DNA for the CDR3 is TGTGCCAGTAGGCGGACAGGGGGTGCTTCCAACGAGCAGTACCTC. Translation: CASRRTGGASNEQYL.

This clonotype was seen many times. This chain joins TRBV19 and TRBJ1-1, with D perhaps TRBD1 (5 bases). Germline-derived CDR1 and CDR2 are LNHDA and SQIVND (reference sequence). CDR3 size: 14 residues. Trimming removed 5 bases from V and 6 bases from J, with 16 bases in between. This CDR3 reads CASSPHRRSAEAFF. CDR3 bases: TGTGCCAGTAGTCCTCACAGGAGGAGCGCTGAAGCTTTCTTT.

This chain connects TRBV6-1 to TRBJ1-5; D is unclear. The CDR3 is 12 residues long. The V end was cut by 7 bases, the J end by 9 bases, with 13 bases between. Per the germline V gene, CDR1 is MNHNS and CDR2 is SASEGT. CDR3 bases: TGTGCCAGCACCGAGGAGGGCTCGCCCCAGCATTTT. Amino acid sequence: CASTEEGSPQHF.

In its sample, this clonotype was seen many times. The rearrangement joins TRBV2 to TRBJ1-5; possibly TRBD1 for D (6 bases). Trimming pared 9 bases from V and 0 bases from J, leaving 15 bases between. This CDR3 is built from 15 residues. Germline V CDR1 and CDR2: SNHLY, FYNNEI. CDR3 nucleotides: TGTGCCAGTCATCCGGGACACCATAGCAATCAGCCCCAGCATTTT. It translates to CASHPGHHSNQPQHF.

This clonotype showed up many times. This sequence joins TRBV24-1 and TRBJ2-2; D not resolved. The length of the CDR3 is 13 residues. V was clipped by 3 bases and J by 4 bases, with 5 bases between them. The V gene's germline CDR1 is KGHDR and CDR2 SFDVKD. CDR3: CATSDPSTGELFF. The CDR3 DNA sequence: TGTGCCACCAGTGATCCGTCCACCGGGGAGCTGTTTTTT.

Regarding this clonotype: The junction departs from germline at one end; a sequencing error may be responsible. CDR3 loop: CATLPGDTLDEQYF. CDR3 DNA: TGTGCCACGCTCCCGGGCGACACATTGGACGAGCAATACTTC. The gene calls are TRBV28 and TRBJ2-7; D gene unclear. Germline assignment: CDR1 MDHEN and CDR2 SYDVKM. The CDR3 is made up of 14 amino acids. Drawing the rest from reference TRBV28 and TRBJ2-7, the complete variable domain is DVKVTQSSRYLVKRTGEKVFLECVQDMDHENMFWYRQDPGLGLRLIYFSYDVKMKEKGDIPEGYSVSREKKERFSLILESASTNQTSMYLCATLPGDTLDEQYFGPGTRLTVT.

There are many counts of this clonotype. This sequence joins TRBV6-5 and TRBJ1-3; D remains unclear. This CDR3 has 17 amino acids. Germline V gene sequence: CDR1 MNHEY, CDR2 SVGAGI. The V gene lost 4 bases and the J gene lost 0 bases, with 16 bases spanning the gap. Here the CDR3 reads CASSLSNSGSSGNTIYF. As DNA, the CDR3 is TGTGCCAGCAGTTTATCCAATTCCGGCAGCTCTGGAAACACCATATATTTT.

This clonotype came up many times. The V and J genes are TRBV19 and TRBJ1-5; D not certain. V was cut by 3 bases and J by 3 bases, with 9 bases left in between. CDR1 and CDR2 from the germline V gene are LNHDA and SQIVND (reference sequence). This CDR3 region has 14 residues. The CDR3 protein is CASSIEQANQPQHF. The CDR3 region has the DNA TGTGCCAGTAGTATTGAGCAGGCCAATCAGCCCCAGCATTTT.

This clonotype was found many times. The chain carries TRBV12-3 or TRBV12-4 and TRBJ2-5, with 13 bases that match TRBD2. The CDR3 is 18 amino acids. V lost 6 bases to trimming and J lost 3 bases; unmatched junction nucleotides: 13. The CDR3 here is CASRPTPGLAGVEETQYF. The CDR3 DNA reads as TGTGCCAGCAGACCAACCCCTGGACTAGCGGGAGTCGAAGAGACCCAGTACTTC.